Listed here are 27 T cell receptor beta chains from one sample, sequenced in a study of OX40 agonist ivuxolimab in advanced cancers. Method: immunoSEQ multiplex PCR; TCRdb's copy keeps in-frame clones and lacks some. The sample shows roughly 58,000 clones, about four fifths of them seen only once. The sequencing used CD4+ or CD8+ T cells sorted from blood, collected in a trial of the OX40 agonist ivuxolimab. The receptor set was obtained from an adult with an advanced solid tumor such as melanoma, head and neck, liver or kidney cancer.

The CDR3 sequence: CAWSRGDLYEQYF. Written as DNA, the CDR3 is TGTGCCTGGAGTAGGGGGGATCTCTACGAGCAGTACTTC. The rearrangement joins TRBV30 to TRBJ2-7; perhaps D is TRBD1 or TRBD2 (6 bases each). This CDR3 is built from 13 residues. Trimming left V 2 bases short and J 3 bases short, with 11 bases between. Germline V gene sequence: CDR1 GTSNPN, CDR2 SVGIG (reference sequence).

In DNA form, the CDR3 reads TGTGCCAGCAGAATTTCCCCCGGTTCGAATCAGCCCCAGCATTTT. This encodes CASRISPGSNQPQHF. V is TRBV7-8 and J is TRBJ1-5; D is undetermined. Germline lookup yields CDR1 SGHVS and CDR2 FQNEAQ. There are 15 residues in the CDR3. The V and J ends lost 6 bases and 4 bases respectively, with 16 bases between them.

V and J are TRBV5-6 and TRBJ2-7, with TRBD1 identical over 7 bases. V gave up 1 base and J gave up 6 bases; unmatched junction bases: 4. Germline-derived CDR1 and CDR2 are SGHDT and YYEEEE. This CDR3 has 13 amino acids. The CDR3 DNA sequence: TGTGCCAGCAGCTTGCGACAGGGTGGCGAGCAGTACTTC. It translates to CASSLRQGGEQYF.

The rearrangement links TRBV7-9 to TRBJ1-5, with D unclear. V lost 6 bases and J 1 base, leaving 16 bases between the germline ends. The CDR3 spans 16 residues. Looked up from germline, CDR1 is SEHNR and CDR2 is FQNEAQ (reference sequence). Written as DNA, the CDR3 is TGTGCCAGCAGTAGTCCTTCGGGCGGGAGCAATCAGCCCCAGCATTTT. It codes for CASSSPSGGSNQPQHF.

The CDR3 sequence is CASSFMTGGNEQYF. CDR3 coding DNA: TGTGCCAGCAGTTTCATGACGGGGGGGAACGAGCAGTACTTC. This chain joins TRBV28 and TRBJ2-7, with 8 bases matching TRBD2. Germline-derived CDR1 and CDR2 are MDHEN and SYDVKM. This CDR3 has 14 residues. Trimming at V came to 3 bases and at J to 5 bases, leaving 6 bases not matched to a gene.

The V gene is TRBV7-2, the J gene TRBJ2-1; TRBD1 aligns across 8 bases. V shed 6 bases, J shed 5 bases, and the junction held 12 bases outside the gene matches. Looked up from germline, CDR1 is SGHTA and CDR2 is FQGNSA. This CDR3 comprises 16 residues. The CDR3 region has the DNA TGTGCCAGCAGGCCGGGACAGGTAGCGCGGAACAATGAGCAGTTCTTC. It yields the protein CASRPGQVARNNEQFF. The full variable domain, with the rest looked up from reference TRBV7-2 and TRBJ2-1, is GAGVSQSPSNKVTEKGKDVELRCDPISGHTALYWYRQSLGQGLEFLIYFQGNSAPDKSGLPSDRFSAERTGGSVSTLTIQRTQQEDSAVYLCASRPGQVARNNEQFFGPGTRLTVL.

The table lists this clone with a count of one. The chain uses TRBV5-1 and TRBJ2-3, with 8 bases lining up with TRBD1. The germline V gene has CDR1 SGHRS and CDR2 YFSETQ. The CDR3 runs to 13 residues. V dropped 6 bases and J dropped 2; count of bases not matched to a gene: 2. The CDR3 coding sequence is TGCGCCAGCATGCAGGGGGCCACAGATACGCAGTATTTT. Protein: CASMQGATDTQYF.

The chain combines TRBV30 with TRBJ1-1; D unresolved. The germline CDR1 and CDR2 sequences are GTSNPN and SVGIG (reference sequence). This CDR3 is 13 amino acids long. Trimming took off 4 bases at V and 11 bases at J, with 20 bases between the two ends. The CDR3 loop is CAWISEARLRAFF. For the CDR3, the DNA is TGTGCCTGGATATCCGAGGCAAGACTCCGGGCTTTCTTT.

The CDR3 sequence is CASKRAGSDGYTF. CDR3 sequence (DNA): TGTGCCAGCAAAAGGGCCGGGTCCGATGGCTACACCTTC. J is TRBJ1-2 and V is TRBV6-5; the D is unclear. The germline CDR1 and CDR2 sequences are MNHEY and SVGAGI. V lost 7 bases to trimming and J lost 6 bases, with 15 bases between them. The CDR3 totals 13 residues.

The table lists this clone with a count of one. This chain joins TRBV5-4 and TRBJ1-1; D perhaps matches TRBD1 (5 bases). Germline-derived CDR1 and CDR2 are SGHNT and YYREEE (reference sequence). The V end lost 4 bases, the J end lost 0 bases, and 10 bases lay between the germline ends. The CDR3 spans 14 residues. CDR3 in DNA: TGTGCCAGCAGCCGCGGGGGTATGAACACTGAAGCTTTCTTT. It codes for CASSRGGMNTEAFF.

A single count supports this clone. This rearrangement joins TRBV14 to TRBJ1-1; possibly TRBD1 for D (5 bases). With 5 bases removed from V and 1 base from J, the gap between germline ends came to 14 bases. Germline CDR1 reads SGHDN; CDR2 reads FVKESK. The CDR3 consists of 15 residues. The CDR3 region has the DNA TGTGCCAGCAGCAGCCTACAGGTTACGAACACTGAAGCTTTCTTT. This encodes CASSSLQVTNTEAFF.

This chain links TRBV15 with TRBJ2-2; the D is unclear. Trimming took 3 bases from V and 3 from J, leaving 2 bases between them. Germline V CDR1 and CDR2: LNHNV, YYDKDF (reference sequence). The CDR3 runs 12 residues. The CDR3 DNA reads TGTGCCACCAGCAGGTACACCGGGGAGCTGTTTTTT. It encodes CATSRYTGELFF. Filled out from reference TRBV15 and TRBJ2-2, the complete variable domain reads DAMVIQNPRYQVTQFGKPVTLSCSQTLNHNVMYWYQQKSSQAPKLLFHYYDKDFNNEADTPDNFQSRRPNTSFCFLDIRSPGLGDTAMYLCATSRYTGELFFGEGSRLTVL.

This chain uses TRBV7-2 with TRBJ2-7, with 9 bases matching TRBD1. The CDR3 loop spans 15 amino acids. Trimming removed 1 base from V and 4 bases from J; junction bases left unmatched: 5. Looked up from germline, CDR1 is SGHTA and CDR2 is FQGNSA. Here the CDR3 DNA reads TGTGCCAGCAGCTTAGACGCAGGACAGGGGTACGAGCAGTACTTC. This encodes CASSLDAGQGYEQYF.

The chain combines TRBV7-6 with TRBJ2-3; no reliable D call. The V gene lost 5 bases and the J gene lost 3 bases, with 9 bases spanning the gap. Germline V gene data show CDR1 as SGHVS and CDR2 as FNYEAQ. The CDR3 length is 13 residues. As DNA, the CDR3 is TGTGCCAGCAGCAGAGGTGCGACAGATACGCAGTATTTT. Translation: CASSRGATDTQYF.

This rearrangement joins TRBV5-1 to TRBJ1-5; perhaps TRBD1 as D (6 bases). Germline V lookup: CDR1 SGHRS, CDR2 YFSETQ. The germline V and J ends were trimmed by 4 bases and 0 bases, with 11 bases remaining between them. This CDR3 comprises 15 residues. The CDR3 coding sequence is TGCGCCAGCAGCCCTATAGGGGGTAGCAATCAGCCCCAGCATTTT. It yields the protein CASSPIGGSNQPQHF.

The gene calls are TRBV5-1 and TRBJ1-3, with D possibly being TRBD1 (5 bases). Germline CDR1 is SGHRS and CDR2 is YFSETQ. The CDR3 totals 14 residues. V was pared by 7 bases and J by 0 bases, with 11 bases between. CDR3 loop: CASQPGHSGNTIYF. CDR3 in DNA: TGCGCCAGCCAACCGGGGCACTCTGGAAACACCATATATTTT.

The chain is built from TRBV6-1 and TRBJ2-1; 8 bases are shared with TRBD1. Germline CDR1 is MNHNS and CDR2 is SASEGT. The CDR3 is made up of 15 amino acids. J lost 2 bases, V lost 4 bases, and 4 bases had no gene match. The CDR3 DNA sequence: TGTGCCAGCAGTGGCGGACAGGGAACCTACAATGAGCAGTTCTTC. This translates into CASSGGQGTYNEQFF.

This clone was counted once. The chain links TRBV1 to TRBJ2-5; whether TRBD2, the table's D call, matches the DNA was not checked. TRBV1 is a pseudogene locus. CDR3 size: 13 residues. In nucleotides, the CDR3 is TGCACCAGCAGCCGCACTACTCAAGAGACCCAGTACTTC. It translates to CTSSRTTQETQYF.

The chain combines TRBV2 with TRBJ2-7, with TRBD2 as a possible D gene (6 bases). This CDR3 has 16 residues. The ends were cut back, 5 bases at V and 4 bases at J, with 21 bases in the middle. The germline gives CDR1 SNHLY, CDR2 FYNNEI. The CDR3 sequence: CASSFTLPRDFYEQYF. In DNA, the CDR3 is TGTGCCAGCAGTTTCACGTTACCCCGGGACTTTTACGAGCAGTACTTC.

This chain joins TRBV6-5 and TRBJ2-3; 8 bases are shared with TRBD2. Trimming took 2 bases from V and 1 from J; bases not matched to a gene: 2. There are 15 residues in the CDR3. Germline assignment: CDR1 MNHEY and CDR2 SVGAGI. Here the CDR3 reads CASSYKTSGTDTQYF. CDR3 DNA sequence: TGTGCCAGCAGTTACAAGACTAGCGGCACAGATACGCAGTATTTT.

This clone was picked up a small number of times. Other DNA sequences in this sample translate to the same CDR3. This chain uses TRBV5-1 with TRBJ2-6, with 15 bases fitting TRBD2. The CDR3 runs 18 residues. V lost 4 bases to trimming and J lost 3 bases; unmatched junction nucleotides: 5. Germline V CDR1 and CDR2: SGHRS, YFSETQ. The CDR3 sequence: CASSPGLAGGVGANVLTF. The DNA for the CDR3 is TGCGCCAGCAGCCCAGGACTAGCGGGAGGGGTTGGGGCCAACGTCCTGACTTTC.

This sequence joins TRBV5-1 and TRBJ1-2; D is uncertain. The V and J ends lost 0 bases and 7 bases respectively, with 13 bases between them. The CDR3 has 14 residues. Germline V gene data show CDR1 as SGHRS and CDR2 as YFSETQ. The CDR3 sequence: CASSLDVVRGGYTF. The CDR3 DNA sequence: TGCGCCAGCAGCTTGGATGTGGTACGTGGTGGCTACACCTTC.

The rearrangement uses TRBV2 and TRBJ1-4; D is ambiguous. The CDR3 sequence is 12 residues long. Germline CDR1 reads SNHLY; CDR2 reads FYNNEI. V was cut by 6 bases and J by 4 bases, with 6 bases left in between. The CDR3 here is CASRADNEKLFF. CDR3 in DNA: TGTGCCAGCAGGGCAGATAATGAAAAACTGTTTTTT.

This chain uses TRBV4-1 with TRBJ2-1, with D perhaps TRBD1 (5 bases). The CDR3 has 15 residues. V was clipped by 1 base and J by 7 bases, with 14 bases between them. Germline V gene data show CDR1 as MGHRA and CDR2 as YSYEKL. CDR3 sequence (DNA): TGCGCCAGCAGCCAAGGGGCGACAGTGGGTAATGAGCAGTTCTTC. Its translation is CASSQGATVGNEQFF.

The CDR3 sequence: CASSVGRTSYYTF. The CDR3 bases are TGTGCCAGCAGCGTAGGTCGGACTTCTTACTACACCTTC. The chain carries TRBV9 and TRBJ1-2, with D hard to call. Germline V gene sequence: CDR1 SGDLS, CDR2 YYNGEE. This CDR3 region has 13 residues. V was pared by 0 bases and J by 10 bases, with 13 bases between.

The chain recombines TRBV30 with TRBJ1-1; D call uncertain. The V gene lost 4 bases and the J gene lost 1 base, with 16 bases spanning the gap. Germline assignment: CDR1 GTSNPN and CDR2 SVGIG (reference sequence). This CDR3 region has 15 residues. CDR3 in amino acids: CAWTQYTGWNTEAFF. The CDR3, as DNA: TGTGCCTGGACCCAATACACGGGGTGGAACACTGAAGCTTTCTTT.

The chain couples TRBV6-5 to TRBJ1-6; no firm D call. Trimming left V 7 bases short and J 6 bases short, with 10 bases between. CDR3 length: 13 amino acids. The germline CDR1 and CDR2 sequences are MNHEY and SVGAGI. This CDR3 reads CASTSDLNSPLHF. The CDR3 DNA reads as TGTGCCAGCACCTCGGACCTTAATTCACCCCTCCACTTT.